Described below is a single TCR beta chain sequence and its context. Its antigen is as yet unknown. The length of the CDR3 is 17 residues. Germline V gene lookup returns CDR1 LNHNV and CDR2 YYDKDF (reference sequence). V lost 0 bases to trimming and J lost 5 bases; unmatched junction nucleotides: 10. Here immunoSEQ multiplex PCR was the method, and the copy in TCRdb shows in-frame clones only, minus some. The sample has some 99,000 clones, around nine tenths seen once. The data belong to a study of T cell responses to AZD1222 COVID-19 vaccine. Study-level results: Spike-specific TCR breadth and depth both grew after two AZD1222 doses.

This receptor was identified in an adult in good health. This chain joins TRBV15 and TRBJ2-3; 8 bases fit TRBD1. The source was peripheral blood, collected on day 0 of AZD1222 vaccination. The CDR3 sequence: CATSRDSPGGLGDTQYF. CDR3 sequence (DNA): TGTGCCACCAGCAGAGATTCCCCAGGGGGCCTGGGAGATACGCAGTATTTT.